This T cell receptor (beta chain) is from a study of blood T cells in healthy people across ages. Primed by a sample-barcoded 5' primer and a J-beta primer mix, a second PCR proceeded for about 7 to 12 cycles. MiXCR, applied by TCRdb to the 5' RACE reads, yields one record per CDR3 protein. The sample lists some 940,000 distinct CDR3 sequences; 25% to 35% were seen once. Isolation recovered at least 7 million PBMCs from every sample. The same sample was also used in a study of T cells of mothers and their children. As reported in that work: A few healthy Caucasian mothers and their six children donated. The authors identified no persistent microchimeric T cell clones.

The TCR originated in a woman between 40 and 55 years old in good health. Input material: blood.

CDR3 in amino acids: CASSPYVAVGYEQYF. The CDR3 nucleotides read TGTGCCAGCAGCCCCTATGTCGCGGTGGGATACGAGCAGTACTTC. The rearrangement links TRBV7-2 to TRBJ2-7; D not certain. Trimming shortened V by 5 bases and J by 4 bases, and 18 bases separated the two germline ends. The CDR3 has 15 residues. Germline V gene sequence: CDR1 SGHTA, CDR2 FQGNSA. Together with reference TRBV7-2 and TRBJ2-7, the CDR3 gives the full variable domain: GAGVSQSPSNKVTEKGKDVELRCDPISGHTALYWYRQSLGQGLEFLIYFQGNSAPDKSGLPSDRFSAERTGGSVSTLTIQRTQQEDSAVYLCASSPYVAVGYEQYFGPGTRLTVT.